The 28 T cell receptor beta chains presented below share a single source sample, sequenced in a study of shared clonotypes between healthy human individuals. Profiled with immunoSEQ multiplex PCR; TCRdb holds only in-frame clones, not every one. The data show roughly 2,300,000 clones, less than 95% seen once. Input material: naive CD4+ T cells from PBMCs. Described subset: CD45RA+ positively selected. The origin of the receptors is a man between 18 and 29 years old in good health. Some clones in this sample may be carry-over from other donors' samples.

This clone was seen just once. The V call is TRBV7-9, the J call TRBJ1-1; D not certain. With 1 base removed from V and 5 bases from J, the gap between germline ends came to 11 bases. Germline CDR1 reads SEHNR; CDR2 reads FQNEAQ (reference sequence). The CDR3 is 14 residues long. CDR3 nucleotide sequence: TGTGCCAGCAGCTTAGATGGAGGAATGACTGAAGCTTTCTTT. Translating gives CASSLDGGMTEAFF.

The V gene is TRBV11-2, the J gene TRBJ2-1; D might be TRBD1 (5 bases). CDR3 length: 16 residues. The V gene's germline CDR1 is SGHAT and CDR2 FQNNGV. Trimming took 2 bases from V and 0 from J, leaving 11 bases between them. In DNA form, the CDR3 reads TGTGCCAGCAGCTTACGCAGGGCGAGCTCCTACAATGAGCAGTTCTTC. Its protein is CASSLRRASSYNEQFF.

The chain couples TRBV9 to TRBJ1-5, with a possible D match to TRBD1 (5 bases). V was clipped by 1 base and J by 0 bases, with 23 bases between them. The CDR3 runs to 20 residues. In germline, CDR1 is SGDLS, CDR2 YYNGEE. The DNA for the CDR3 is TGTGCCAGCAGCGTATATTATGGGAACAGGCCGCCCTATAGCAATCAGCCCCAGCATTTT. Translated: CASSVYYGNRPPYSNQPQHF.

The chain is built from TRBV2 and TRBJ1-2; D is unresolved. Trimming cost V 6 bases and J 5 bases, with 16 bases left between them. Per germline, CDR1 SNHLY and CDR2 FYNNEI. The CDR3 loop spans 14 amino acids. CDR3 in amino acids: CASSPMGVAYGYTF. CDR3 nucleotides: TGTGCCAGCAGCCCCATGGGTGTGGCTTATGGCTACACCTTC.

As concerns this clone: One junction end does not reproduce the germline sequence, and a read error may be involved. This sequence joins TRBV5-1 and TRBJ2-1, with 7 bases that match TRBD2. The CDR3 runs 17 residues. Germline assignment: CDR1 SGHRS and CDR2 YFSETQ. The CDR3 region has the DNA TGCGCCAGCGGCTTCCTAACTAGCGCCTATCCTACACGTTTGCAGTTCTTC. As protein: CASGFLTSAYPTRLQFF.

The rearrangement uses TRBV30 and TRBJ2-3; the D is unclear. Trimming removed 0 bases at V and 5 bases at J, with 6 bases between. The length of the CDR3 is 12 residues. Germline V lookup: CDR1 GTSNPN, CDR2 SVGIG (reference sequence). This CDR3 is CAWSVQRDTQYF. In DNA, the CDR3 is TGTGCCTGGAGTGTACAGAGAGATACGCAGTATTTT.

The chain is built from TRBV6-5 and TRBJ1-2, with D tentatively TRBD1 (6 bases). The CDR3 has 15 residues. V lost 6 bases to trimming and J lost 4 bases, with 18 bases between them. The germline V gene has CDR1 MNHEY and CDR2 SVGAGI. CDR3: CASRRGTPSAYGYTF. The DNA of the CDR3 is TGTGCCAGCAGAAGGGGGACACCAAGCGCCTATGGCTACACCTTC.

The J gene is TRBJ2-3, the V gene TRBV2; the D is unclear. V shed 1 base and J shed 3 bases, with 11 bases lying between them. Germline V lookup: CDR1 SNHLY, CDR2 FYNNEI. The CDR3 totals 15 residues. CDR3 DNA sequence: TGTGCCAGCAGTGAAGAGGGTCAGTCGACAGATACGCAGTATTTT. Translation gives CASSEEGQSTDTQYF. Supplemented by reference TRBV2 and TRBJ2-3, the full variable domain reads EPEVTQTPSHQVTQMGQEVILRCVPISNHLYFYWYRQILGQKVEFLVSFYNNEISEKSEIFDDQFSVERPDGSNFTLKIRSTKLEDSAMYFCASSEEGQSTDTQYFGPGTRLTVL.

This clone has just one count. The CDR3 region is CAVRRTANYGYTF. DNA for the CDR3: TGTGCCGTCCGAAGGACGGCTAACTATGGCTACACCTTC. The rearrangement joins TRBV6-5 to TRBJ1-2; unclear D gene. CDR1 and CDR2 from the germline V gene are MNHEY and SVGAGI. CDR3 length: 13 amino acids. V shed 11 bases and J shed 0 bases, with 13 bases lying between them.

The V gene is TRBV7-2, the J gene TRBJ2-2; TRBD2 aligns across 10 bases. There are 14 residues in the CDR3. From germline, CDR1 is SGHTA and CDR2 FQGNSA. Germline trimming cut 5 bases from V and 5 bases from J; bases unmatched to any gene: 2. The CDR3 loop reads CASSPTSGTGELFF. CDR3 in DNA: TGTGCCAGCAGCCCGACTAGCGGGACCGGGGAGCTGTTTTTT.

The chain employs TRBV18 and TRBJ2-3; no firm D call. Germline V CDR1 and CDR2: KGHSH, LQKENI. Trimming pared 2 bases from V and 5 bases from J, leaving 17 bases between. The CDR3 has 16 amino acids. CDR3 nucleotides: TGTGCCAGCTCACCAAACAGAGCCGAGTGGGGAGATACGCAGTATTTT. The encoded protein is CASSPNRAEWGDTQYF.

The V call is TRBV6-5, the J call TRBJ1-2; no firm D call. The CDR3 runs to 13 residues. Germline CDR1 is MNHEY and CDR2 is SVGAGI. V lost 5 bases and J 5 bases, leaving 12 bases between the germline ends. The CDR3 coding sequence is TGTGCCAGCAGTCCAAGGGTGGAATATGGCTACACCTTC. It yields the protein CASSPRVEYGYTF.

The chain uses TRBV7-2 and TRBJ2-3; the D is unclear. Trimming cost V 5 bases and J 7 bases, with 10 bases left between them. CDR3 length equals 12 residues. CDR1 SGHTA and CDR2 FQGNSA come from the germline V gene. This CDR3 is CASSQQGNTQYF. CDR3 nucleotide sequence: TGTGCCAGCAGCCAGCAAGGAAATACGCAGTATTTT.

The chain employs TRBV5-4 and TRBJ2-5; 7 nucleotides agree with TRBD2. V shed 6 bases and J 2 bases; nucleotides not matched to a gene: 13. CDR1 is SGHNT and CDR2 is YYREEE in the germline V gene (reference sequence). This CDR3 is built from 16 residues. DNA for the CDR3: TGTGCCAGCACCCCAAGGATGGGGGAGGGACAAGAGACCCAGTACTTC. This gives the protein CASTPRMGEGQETQYF. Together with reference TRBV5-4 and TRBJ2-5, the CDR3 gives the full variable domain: ETGVTQSPTHLIKTRGQQVTLRCSSQSGHNTVSWYQQALGQGPQFIFQYYREEENGRGNFPPRFSGLQFPNYSSELNVNALELDDSALYLCASTPRMGEGQETQYFGPGTRLLVL.

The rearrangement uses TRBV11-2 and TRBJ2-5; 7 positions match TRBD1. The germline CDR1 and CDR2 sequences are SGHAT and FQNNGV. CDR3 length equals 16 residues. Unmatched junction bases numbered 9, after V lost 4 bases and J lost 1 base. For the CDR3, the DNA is TGTGCCAGCAGCTCCCGTTTACAGGGGACCCAAGAGACCCAGTACTTC. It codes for CASSSRLQGTQETQYF.

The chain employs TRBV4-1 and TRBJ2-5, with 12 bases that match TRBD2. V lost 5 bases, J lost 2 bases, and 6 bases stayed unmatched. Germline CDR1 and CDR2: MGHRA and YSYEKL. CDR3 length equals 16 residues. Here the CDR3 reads CASSAPGTSGQETQYF. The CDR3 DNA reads TGCGCCAGCAGCGCCCCCGGGACTAGCGGGCAAGAGACCCAGTACTTC.

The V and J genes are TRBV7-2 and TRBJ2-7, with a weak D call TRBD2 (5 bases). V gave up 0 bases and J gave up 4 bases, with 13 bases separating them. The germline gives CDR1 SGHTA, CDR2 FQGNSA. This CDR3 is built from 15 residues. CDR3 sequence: CASSLAWTGGYEQYF. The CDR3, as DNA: TGTGCCAGCAGCTTAGCATGGACCGGAGGTTACGAGCAGTACTTC.

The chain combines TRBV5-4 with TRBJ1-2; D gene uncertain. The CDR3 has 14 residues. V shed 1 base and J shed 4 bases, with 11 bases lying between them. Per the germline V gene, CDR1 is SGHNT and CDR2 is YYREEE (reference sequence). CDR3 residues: CASSLRGKTYGYTF. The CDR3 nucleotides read TGTGCCAGCAGCTTGAGAGGGAAAACCTATGGCTACACCTTC.

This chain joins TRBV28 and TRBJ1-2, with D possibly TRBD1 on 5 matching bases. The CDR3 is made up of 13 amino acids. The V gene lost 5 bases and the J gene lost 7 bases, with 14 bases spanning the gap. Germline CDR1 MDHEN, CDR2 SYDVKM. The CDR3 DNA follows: TGTGCCAGCAGTCTCGGGGGACTCCCTGGCTACACCTTC. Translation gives CASSLGGLPGYTF.

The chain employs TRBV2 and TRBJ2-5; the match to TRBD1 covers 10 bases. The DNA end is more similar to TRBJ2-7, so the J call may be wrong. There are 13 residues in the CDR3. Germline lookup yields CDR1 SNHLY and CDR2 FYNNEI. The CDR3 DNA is TGTGCCAGCAGTGAAGGGACAGGGGGCGAGCAGTACTTC. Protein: CASSEGTGGEQYF.

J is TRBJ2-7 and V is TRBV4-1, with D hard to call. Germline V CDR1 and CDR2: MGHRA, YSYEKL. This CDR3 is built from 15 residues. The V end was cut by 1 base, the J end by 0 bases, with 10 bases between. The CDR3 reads CASSQGKQSSYEQYF. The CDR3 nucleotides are TGCGCCAGCAGCCAAGGTAAACAGAGCTCCTACGAGCAGTACTTC.

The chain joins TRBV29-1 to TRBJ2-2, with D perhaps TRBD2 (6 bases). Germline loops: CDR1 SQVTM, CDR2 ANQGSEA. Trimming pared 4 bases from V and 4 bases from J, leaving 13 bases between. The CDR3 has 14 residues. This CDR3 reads CSVGDLGTTGELFF. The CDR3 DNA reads TGCAGCGTTGGGGACTTAGGGACCACCGGGGAGCTGTTTTTT.

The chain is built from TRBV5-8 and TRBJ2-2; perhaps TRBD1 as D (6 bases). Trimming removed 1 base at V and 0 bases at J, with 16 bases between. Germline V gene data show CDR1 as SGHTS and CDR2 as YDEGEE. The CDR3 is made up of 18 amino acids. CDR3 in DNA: TGTGCCAGCAGCTTGAAGTATCCTGGGGGCCCGAACACCGGGGAGCTGTTTTTT. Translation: CASSLKYPGGPNTGELFF.

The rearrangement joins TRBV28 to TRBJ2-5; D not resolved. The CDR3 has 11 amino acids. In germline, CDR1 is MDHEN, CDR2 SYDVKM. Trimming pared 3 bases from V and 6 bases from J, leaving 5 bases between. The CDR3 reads CASSLDQTQYF. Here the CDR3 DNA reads TGTGCCAGCAGTTTGGATCAGACCCAGTACTTC.

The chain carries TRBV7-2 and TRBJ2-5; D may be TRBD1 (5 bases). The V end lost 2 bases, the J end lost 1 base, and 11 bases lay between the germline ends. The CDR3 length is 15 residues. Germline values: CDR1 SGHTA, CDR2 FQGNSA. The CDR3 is CASSLTWTPQETQYF. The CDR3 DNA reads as TGTGCCAGCAGCTTAACGTGGACACCCCAAGAGACCCAGTACTTC.

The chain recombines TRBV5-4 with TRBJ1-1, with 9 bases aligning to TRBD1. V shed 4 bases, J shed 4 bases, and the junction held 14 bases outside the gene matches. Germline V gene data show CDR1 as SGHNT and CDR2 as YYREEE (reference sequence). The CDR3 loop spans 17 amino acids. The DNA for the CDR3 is TGTGCCAGCAGCGGCTCGGGACAGGGTAGTGGGAGCACTGAAGCTTTCTTT. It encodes CASSGSGQGSGSTEAFF.

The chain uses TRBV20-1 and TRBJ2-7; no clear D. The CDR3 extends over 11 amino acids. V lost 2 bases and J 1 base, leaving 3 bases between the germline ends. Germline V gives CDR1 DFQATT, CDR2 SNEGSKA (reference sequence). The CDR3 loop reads CSARPSYEQYF. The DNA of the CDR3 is TGCAGTGCTAGACCATCCTACGAGCAGTACTTC.

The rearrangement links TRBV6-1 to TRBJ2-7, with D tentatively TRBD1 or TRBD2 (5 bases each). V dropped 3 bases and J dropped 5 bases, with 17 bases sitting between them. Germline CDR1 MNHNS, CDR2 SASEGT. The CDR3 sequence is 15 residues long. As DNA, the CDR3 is TGTGCCAGCAGTGAGAGAGGGGATCGGTGGAACGAGCAGTACTTC. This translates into CASSERGDRWNEQYF.